This T cell receptor beta chain came from a study of blood T cell repertoires in COVID-19. Sequencing used immunoSEQ multiplex PCR; TCRdb keeps in-frame clones, though not all of them. The sample lists more than 200,000 clones; around 87% were seen once. The CDR3 length is 15 residues. The germline V gene has CDR1 SGDLS and CDR2 YYNGEE. V was clipped by 3 bases and J by 3 bases; unmatched bases: 5. Material: peripheral blood. The receptor's source is a woman aged 60-75 years with COVID-19, enrolled during active disease. The chain recombines TRBV9 with TRBJ2-3; TRBD2 matches at 9 bases. CDR3 sequence reads: CASSERTSETDTQYF. The CDR3 bases are TGTGCCAGCAGCGAACGGACTAGCGAGACAGATACGCAGTATTTT.